What follows describes a single T cell receptor (beta chain). V was shortened by 8 bases and J by 4 bases, with 2 bases between the two germline ends. The CDR3 is 10 amino acids. Germline CDR1 SEHNR, CDR2 FQNEAQ (reference sequence). These data come from a study of shared clonotypes between healthy human individuals. Deep-level settings were used for running the assay. The data were produced by immunoSEQ multiplex PCR, yet TCRdb's version contains in-frame clones alone and is incomplete. The top ten hold 0.37% of the sample, which has 2 million to 2.5 million clones, under 95% seen once. Material: naive CD4+ T cells from PBMCs. Subset of the sample: CD45RA+ positively selected. The source is a man between 18 and 29 years old in good health. Some clones in this sample may be carry-over from other donors' samples. The chain recombines TRBV7-9 with TRBJ2-2; no reliable D call. CDR3 in DNA: TGTGCCAGCTTCACCGGGGAGCTGTTTTTT. It yields the protein CASFTGELFF.